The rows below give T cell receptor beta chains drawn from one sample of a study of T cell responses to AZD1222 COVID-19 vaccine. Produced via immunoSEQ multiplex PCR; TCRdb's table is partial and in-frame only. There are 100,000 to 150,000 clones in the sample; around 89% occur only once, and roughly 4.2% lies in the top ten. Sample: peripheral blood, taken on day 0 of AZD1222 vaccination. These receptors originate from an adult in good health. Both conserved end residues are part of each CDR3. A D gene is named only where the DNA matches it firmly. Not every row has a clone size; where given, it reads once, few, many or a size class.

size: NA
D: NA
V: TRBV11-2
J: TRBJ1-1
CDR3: CASSLEAGRTEAFF
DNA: TGTGCCAGCAGCTTAGAGGCAGGGCGCACTGAAGCTTTCTTT

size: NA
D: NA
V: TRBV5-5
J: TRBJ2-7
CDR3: CASSSSDGYEQYF
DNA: TGTGCCAGCAGCTCTAGCGACGGCTACGAGCAGTACTTC

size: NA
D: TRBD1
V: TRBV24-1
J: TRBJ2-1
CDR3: CATRSSGTRGRYEQFF
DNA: TGTGCCACGCGTAGCTCTGGAACGAGGGGGCGCTATGAGCAGTTCTTC

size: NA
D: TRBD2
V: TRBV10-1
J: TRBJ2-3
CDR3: CASSETRGGPTDTQYF
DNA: TGCGCCAGCAGTGAGACTCGGGGGGGACCCACAGATACGCAGTATTTT

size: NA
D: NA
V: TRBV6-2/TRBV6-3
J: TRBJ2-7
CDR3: CASSSLQGGNYEQYF
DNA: TGTGCCAGCAGTTCCTTACAGGGGGGGAACTACGAGCAGTACTTC

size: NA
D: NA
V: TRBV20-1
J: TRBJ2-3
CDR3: CSAKNNTQYF
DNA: TGCAGTGCTAAGAACAATACGCAGTATTTT

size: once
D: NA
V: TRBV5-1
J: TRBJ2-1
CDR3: CASGRFVGTNNEQFF
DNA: TGCGCCAGCGGACGTTTTGTGGGGACGAACAATGAGCAGTTCTTC

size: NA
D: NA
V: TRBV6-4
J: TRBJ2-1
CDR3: CASSDPPQYNEQFF
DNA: TGTGCCAGCAGTGACCCGCCTCAATACAATGAGCAGTTCTTC

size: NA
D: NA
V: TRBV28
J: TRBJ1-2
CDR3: CASSQPVSNYGYTF
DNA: TGTGCCAGCAGTCAGCCAGTATCTAACTATGGCTACACCTTC

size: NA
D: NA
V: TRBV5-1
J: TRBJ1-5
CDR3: CASSPEGNQPQHF
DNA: TGCGCCAGCAGCCCGGAGGGAAATCAGCCCCAGCATTTT

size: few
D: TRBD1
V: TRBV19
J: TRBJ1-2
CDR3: CASSIDKTGGFLYGYTF
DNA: TGTGCCAGTAGTATAGATAAGACAGGGGGCTTCCTCTATGGCTACACCTTC

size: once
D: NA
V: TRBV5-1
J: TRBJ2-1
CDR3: CASSSQGENEQFF
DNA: TGCGCCAGCAGCTCTCAAGGTGAAAATGAGCAGTTCTTC

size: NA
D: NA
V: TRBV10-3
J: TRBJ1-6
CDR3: CAISESVSNSPLHF
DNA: TGTGCCATCAGTGAGTCTGTATCCAATTCACCCCTCCACTTT

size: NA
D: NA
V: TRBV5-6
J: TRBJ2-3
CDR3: CASSTRGGATDTQYF
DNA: TGTGCCAGCAGCACCAGGGGCGGGGCCACAGATACGCAGTATTTT

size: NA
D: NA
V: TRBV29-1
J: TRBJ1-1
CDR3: CSVVGTGNTEAFF
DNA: TGCAGCGTTGTGGGGACCGGGAACACTGAAGCTTTCTTT

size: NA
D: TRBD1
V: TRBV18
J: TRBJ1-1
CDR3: CASSPRGTANTEAFF
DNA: TGTGCCAGCTCACCACGCGGGACAGCGAACACTGAAGCTTTCTTT

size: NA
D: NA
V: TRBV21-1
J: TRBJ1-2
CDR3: CASSKDLRQDDGYTF
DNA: TGTGCCAGCAGCAAAGATCTGAGGCAGGACGATGGCTACACCTTC

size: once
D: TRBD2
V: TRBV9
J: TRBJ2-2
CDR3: CASSVTSATGELFF
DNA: TGTGCCAGCAGCGTTACTAGCGCCACCGGGGAGCTGTTTTTT

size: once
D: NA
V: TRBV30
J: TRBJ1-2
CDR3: CAWGQFKGGGYTF
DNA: TGTGCCTGGGGACAGTTTAAGGGGGGAGGCTACACCTTC

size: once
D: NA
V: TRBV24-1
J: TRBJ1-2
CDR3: CATSDKGRASGYTF
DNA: TGTGCCACCAGTGATAAGGGCAGGGCTTCTGGCTACACCTTC

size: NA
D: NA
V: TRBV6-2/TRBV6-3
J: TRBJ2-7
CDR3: CASSYSSYLSYEQYF
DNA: TGTGCCAGCAGTTACTCTTCCTATCTCTCCTACGAGCAGTACTTC

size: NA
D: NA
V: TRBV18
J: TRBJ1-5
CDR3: CASSPSRGQGQPQHF
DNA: TGTGCCAGCTCACCCTCCCGGGGGCAGGGTCAGCCCCAGCATTTT

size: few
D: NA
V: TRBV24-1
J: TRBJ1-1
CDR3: CATSDHNQGTNTKAFF
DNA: TGTGCCACCAGTGATCATAATCAGGGAACGAACACTAAAGCTTTCTTT

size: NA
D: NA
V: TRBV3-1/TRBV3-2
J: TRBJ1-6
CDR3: CASSPPGYSPLHF
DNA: TGTGCCAGCAGCCCTCCGGGATATTCACCCCTCCACTTT

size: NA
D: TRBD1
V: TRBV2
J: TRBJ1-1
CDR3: CASSERRTGSEAFF
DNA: TGTGCCAGCAGTGAGAGGAGGACAGGGAGTGAAGCTTTCTTT

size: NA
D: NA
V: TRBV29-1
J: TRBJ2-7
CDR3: CSVPHPAGYEQYF
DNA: TGCAGCGTCCCCCATCCTGCTGGTTACGAGCAGTACTTC

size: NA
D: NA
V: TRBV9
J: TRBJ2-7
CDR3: CASSRGPDGEQYF
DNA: TGTGCCAGCAGCCGGGGCCCGGATGGCGAGCAGTACTTC

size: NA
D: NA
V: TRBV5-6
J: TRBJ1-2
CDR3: CASSATGDGYGYTF
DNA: TGTGCCAGCAGCGCGACTGGGGATGGTTACGGCTACACCTTC

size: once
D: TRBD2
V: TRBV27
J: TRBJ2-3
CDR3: CASSPSGTNTDTQYF
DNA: TGTGCCAGCAGTCCTTCCGGGACTAACACAGATACGCAGTATTTT

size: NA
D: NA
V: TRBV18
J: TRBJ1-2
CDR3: CASSHVDGTNYGYTF
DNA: TGTGCCAGCTCACACGTGGACGGTACTAACTATGGCTACACCTTC

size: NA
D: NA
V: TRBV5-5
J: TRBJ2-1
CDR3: CASTTTGSPYNEQFF
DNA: TGTGCCAGCACCACGACCGGGAGCCCCTACAATGAGCAGTTCTTC

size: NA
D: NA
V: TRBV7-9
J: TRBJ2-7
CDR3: CASRADLGGSGYEQYF
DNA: TGTGCCAGCAGAGCGGACTTAGGCGGATCTGGCTACGAGCAGTACTTC

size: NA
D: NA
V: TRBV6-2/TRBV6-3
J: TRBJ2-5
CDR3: CASSPAPGGAPRETQYF
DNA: TGTGCCAGCAGCCCGGCCCCTGGCGGGGCTCCGCGGGAGACCCAGTACTTC

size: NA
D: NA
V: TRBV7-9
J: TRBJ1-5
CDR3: CASSLARGAGNQPQHF
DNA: TGTGCCAGCAGCTTAGCGCGGGGGGCCGGCAATCAGCCCCAGCATTTT

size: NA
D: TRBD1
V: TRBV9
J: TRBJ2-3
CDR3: CASSLSRQGGTDTQYF
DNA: TGTGCCAGCAGCCTAAGCCGGCAGGGGGGCACAGATACGCAGTATTTT

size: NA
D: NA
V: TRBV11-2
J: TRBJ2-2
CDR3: CASSFAENTGELFF
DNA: TGTGCCAGCAGCTTTGCAGAAAACACCGGGGAGCTGTTTTTT

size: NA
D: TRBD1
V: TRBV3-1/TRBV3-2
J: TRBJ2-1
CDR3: CASSLDRGEQFF
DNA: TGTGCCAGCAGCCTCGACAGGGGTGAGCAGTTCTTC

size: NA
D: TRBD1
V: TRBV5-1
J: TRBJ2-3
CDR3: CASRPYRGSGDTQYF
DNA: TGCGCCAGCAGACCGTACAGGGGGTCAGGAGATACGCAGTATTTT

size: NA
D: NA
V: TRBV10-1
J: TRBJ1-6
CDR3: CASSESGASPLHF
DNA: TGCGCCAGCAGTGAGTCGGGAGCTTCACCCCTCCACTTT

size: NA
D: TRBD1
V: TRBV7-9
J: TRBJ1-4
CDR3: CASSLGPGGGEKLFF
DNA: TGTGCCAGCAGCTTAGGCCCAGGGGGCGGTGAAAAACTGTTTTTT

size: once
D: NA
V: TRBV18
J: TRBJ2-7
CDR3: CASSPPAGTYEQYF
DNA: TGTGCCAGCTCACCACCGGCAGGAACCTACGAGCAGTACTTC

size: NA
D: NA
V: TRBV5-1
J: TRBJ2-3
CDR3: CASSADSGTVTDTQYF
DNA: TGCGCCAGCAGCGCCGATAGCGGCACAGTCACAGATACGCAGTATTTT

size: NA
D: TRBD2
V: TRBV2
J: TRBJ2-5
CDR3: CASMGGRKETQYF
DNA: TGTGCCAGCATGGGCGGGAGGAAGGAGACCCAGTACTTC

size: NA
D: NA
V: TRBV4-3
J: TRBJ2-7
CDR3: CASSHGAPSYEQYF
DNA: TGCGCCAGCAGCCACGGGGCCCCGTCCTACGAGCAGTACTTC

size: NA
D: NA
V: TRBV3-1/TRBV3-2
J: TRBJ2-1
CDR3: CASSQSTGRHNEQFF
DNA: TGTGCCAGCAGCCAATCGACAGGGAGGCACAATGAGCAGTTCTTC

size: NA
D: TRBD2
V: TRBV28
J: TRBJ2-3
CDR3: CASATEAGVTDTQYF
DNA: TGTGCCAGCGCAACAGAGGCGGGAGTCACAGATACGCAGTATTTT

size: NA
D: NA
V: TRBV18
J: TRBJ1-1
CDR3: CASSPPQNTEAFF
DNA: TGTGCCAGCTCCCCTCCGCAGAACACTGAAGCTTTCTTT

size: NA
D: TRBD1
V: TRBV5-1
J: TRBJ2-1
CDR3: CASSFGQGAGGEQFF
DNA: TGCGCCAGCAGCTTTGGACAGGGGGCTGGCGGTGAGCAGTTCTTC

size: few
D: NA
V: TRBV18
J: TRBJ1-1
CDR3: CASSPPSLQNTEAFF
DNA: TGTGCCAGCTCACCACCCTCACTCCAGAACACTGAAGCTTTCTTT

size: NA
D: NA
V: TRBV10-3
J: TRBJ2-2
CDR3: CASIRTSNTGELFF
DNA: TGTGCCTCAATCCGGACAAGCAACACCGGGGAGCTGTTTTTT

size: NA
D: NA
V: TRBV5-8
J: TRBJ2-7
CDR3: CASNLDSSYEQYF
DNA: TGTGCCAGTAACTTGGACAGCTCCTACGAGCAGTACTTC

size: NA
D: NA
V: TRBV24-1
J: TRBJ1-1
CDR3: CATSEAGHVTEAFF
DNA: TGTGCCACCAGTGAAGCGGGACACGTTACTGAAGCTTTCTTT

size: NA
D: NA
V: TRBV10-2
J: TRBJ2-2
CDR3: CASATAGNGELFF
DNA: TGCGCCAGCGCTACCGCGGGGAACGGGGAGCTGTTTTTT

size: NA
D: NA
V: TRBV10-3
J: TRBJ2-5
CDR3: CAISGGYQETQYF
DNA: TGTGCCATCAGTGGGGGGTACCAAGAGACCCAGTACTTC

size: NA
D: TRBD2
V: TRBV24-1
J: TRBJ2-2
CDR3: CATTTSGGAPGELFF
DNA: TGTGCCACAACTACTAGCGGGGGGGCCCCCGGGGAGCTGTTTTTT

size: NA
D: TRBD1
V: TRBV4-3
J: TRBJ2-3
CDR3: CASSQGTGGATDTQYF
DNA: TGCGCCAGCAGCCAAGGGACAGGGGGGGCAACAGATACGCAGTATTTT

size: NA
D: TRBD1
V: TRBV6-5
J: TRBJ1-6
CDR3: CASTRDSNNSPLHF
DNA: TGTGCCAGCACGCGGGACAGCAATAATTCACCCCTCCACTTT

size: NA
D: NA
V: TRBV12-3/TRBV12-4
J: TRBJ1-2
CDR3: CASSYGPGTGYTF
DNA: TGTGCCAGCAGTTACGGACCGGGTACTGGCTACACCTTC